Listed below are T cell receptor beta chains from one sample, sequenced in a study of T-cell memory formation after mild COVID-19. TCRdb re-derived calls from the 5' RACE reads in MiXCR, one entry per CDR3 protein. The profile covers roughly 310,000 distinct CDR3 sequences, with roughly 15% appearing a single time and over 20% taken by the ten largest. What was sequenced was PBMCs or a T cell subset sorted from them (not recorded which). These receptors came from a man aged 18 to 29 who had mild COVID-19 (a few samples of this study predate the infection). Cell type and time point are not known. CDR3s include the opening cysteine and the closing phenylalanine or tryptophan. Fields, in order: CDR3 DNA, CDR3 protein, J gene, V gene, D gene, clone size. D genes are given only for firm matches. Some rows have no size entry. The others give once, few or many, or a class for an expanded clone.

CDR3nt: TGTGCCACCAGTGATTGGGGAGAGACCCAGTACTTC
CDR3aa: CATSDWGETQYF
j_gene: TRBJ2-5
v_gene: TRBV24-1
d_gene: -
abundance: -

CDR3nt: TGTGCCAGCAGCTTATCCGGCACAGATACGCAGTATTTT
CDR3aa: CASSLSGTDTQYF
j_gene: TRBJ2-3
v_gene: TRBV7-3
d_gene: -
abundance: many

CDR3nt: TGTGCTAGTGGCCCGGGTCACCGGTCCTACGAGCAGTACTTC
CDR3aa: CASGPGHRSYEQYF
j_gene: TRBJ2-7
v_gene: TRBV12-5
d_gene: -
abundance: -

CDR3nt: TGTGCCAGTACCGACTATGGGGGAAACACCATATATTTT
CDR3aa: CASTDYGGNTIYF
j_gene: TRBJ1-3
v_gene: TRBV2
d_gene: -
abundance: -

CDR3nt: TGTGCCAGCATGGTGTCGGGGGGTTCCCAAGAGACCCAGTACTTC
CDR3aa: CASMVSGGSQETQYF
j_gene: TRBJ2-5
v_gene: TRBV12-3/TRBV12-4
d_gene: TRBD2
abundance: -

CDR3nt: TGTGCCAGCAGTTCTATGGGGAGCACTGAAGCTTTCTTT
CDR3aa: CASSSMGSTEAFF
j_gene: TRBJ1-1
v_gene: TRBV2
d_gene: -
abundance: few

CDR3nt: TGTGCTGCGGGCGATGCACTGAGGGGGAACGGCTACACCTTC
CDR3aa: CAAGDALRGNGYTF
j_gene: TRBJ1-2
v_gene: TRBV6-1
d_gene: -
abundance: few

CDR3nt: TGTGCCAGCAACTCACGGGGCAGCACAGATACGCAGTATTTT
CDR3aa: CASNSRGSTDTQYF
j_gene: TRBJ2-3
v_gene: TRBV3-1
d_gene: -
abundance: medium-sized

CDR3nt: TGTGCCATCAGTGAAGGGTCCCAAGGGGAGCTGTTTTTT
CDR3aa: CAISEGSQGELFF
j_gene: TRBJ2-2
v_gene: TRBV10-3
d_gene: -
abundance: -

CDR3nt: TGTGCCAGCAGCTTAATGCAGGGCAGGTCTGAAGCTTTCTTT
CDR3aa: CASSLMQGRSEAFF
j_gene: TRBJ1-1
v_gene: TRBV7-3
d_gene: -
abundance: -

CDR3nt: TGTGCCAGCAGAGAGACAGGGGGCGGGAACACCGGGGAGCTGTTTTTT
CDR3aa: CASRETGGGNTGELFF
j_gene: TRBJ2-2
v_gene: TRBV28
d_gene: TRBD1
abundance: -

CDR3nt: TGCGCCAGCAGCCCGAGGGCCGGACTAGCGGGGGCGACCCAGTACTTC
CDR3aa: CASSPRAGLAGATQYF
j_gene: TRBJ2-5
v_gene: TRBV5-1
d_gene: TRBD2
abundance: -

CDR3nt: TGCGCCAGCAGCCCGACAGGGTCGGGTCAGCCCCAGCATTTT
CDR3aa: CASSPTGSGQPQHF
j_gene: TRBJ1-5
v_gene: TRBV5-1
d_gene: TRBD1
abundance: few

CDR3nt: TGCAGTCCTTCACAGGCGTCCACAGATACGCAGTATTTT
CDR3aa: CSPSQASTDTQYF
j_gene: TRBJ2-3
v_gene: TRBV20-1
d_gene: -
abundance: few

CDR3nt: TGTGCCAGCAGCGACGGGGGGCTATTTCTAGCAGATACGCAGTATTTT
CDR3aa: CASSDGGLFLADTQYF
j_gene: TRBJ2-3
v_gene: TRBV11-2
d_gene: -
abundance: -

CDR3nt: TGTGCCAGCAGGGAATCATCTCGAGAGACCCAGTACTTC
CDR3aa: CASRESSRETQYF
j_gene: TRBJ2-5
v_gene: TRBV12-3/TRBV12-4
d_gene: -
abundance: few

CDR3nt: TGTGCCAGCAGTCCCTTGGGTAAGCATGGCACAGATACGCAGTATTTT
CDR3aa: CASSPLGKHGTDTQYF
j_gene: TRBJ2-3
v_gene: TRBV6-5
d_gene: -
abundance: -

CDR3nt: TGTGCCAGCACATCTCCCAACTATGGCTACACCTTC
CDR3aa: CASTSPNYGYTF
j_gene: TRBJ1-2
v_gene: TRBV6-5
d_gene: -
abundance: -

CDR3nt: TGCGCCAGCAGCCAAGGGGAGGGCCGGGAGACCCAGTACTTC
CDR3aa: CASSQGEGRETQYF
j_gene: TRBJ2-5
v_gene: TRBV4-1
d_gene: TRBD2
abundance: -

CDR3nt: TGTGCCAGCAGTACGGGGGGGTACGCTGAAGCTTTCTTT
CDR3aa: CASSTGGYAEAFF
j_gene: TRBJ1-1
v_gene: TRBV6-5
d_gene: -
abundance: -

CDR3nt: TGTGCCAGCAGCCATCCGACGGGAACCTCCTACGAGCAGTACTTC
CDR3aa: CASSHPTGTSYEQYF
j_gene: TRBJ2-7
v_gene: TRBV12-3/TRBV12-4
d_gene: -
abundance: -

CDR3nt: TGTGCCAGCAGCTTTCAGCGCCCAACTAATGAAAAACTGTTTTTT
CDR3aa: CASSFQRPTNEKLFF
j_gene: TRBJ1-4
v_gene: TRBV7-2
d_gene: -
abundance: -

CDR3nt: TGTGCCAGCAGTCCAAAATCTTACCGCGGGGGGGCCTATGGCATTCAGTACTTC
CDR3aa: CASSPKSYRGGAYGIQYF
j_gene: TRBJ2-4
v_gene: TRBV12-3/TRBV12-4
d_gene: TRBD2
abundance: few

CDR3nt: TGCGCCAGCAGCTTCCGACAGACGGGTAATTCACCCCTCCACTTT
CDR3aa: CASSFRQTGNSPLHF
j_gene: TRBJ1-6
v_gene: TRBV5-1
d_gene: -
abundance: many

CDR3nt: TGCGCCAGCAGCCAAGAGTTCGGTCCCAATCAGCCCCAGCATTTT
CDR3aa: CASSQEFGPNQPQHF
j_gene: TRBJ1-5
v_gene: TRBV4-3
d_gene: -
abundance: -

CDR3nt: TGCGCCAGCAGCTCCGGGGACTGGAAAACAGATACGCAGTATTTT
CDR3aa: CASSSGDWKTDTQYF
j_gene: TRBJ2-3
v_gene: TRBV5-1
d_gene: -
abundance: few

CDR3nt: TGCAGCGTGCTAAAGGGGGGACAGTACGAGCAGTACTTC
CDR3aa: CSVLKGGQYEQYF
j_gene: TRBJ2-7
v_gene: TRBV29-1
d_gene: -
abundance: -

CDR3nt: TGTGCCAGCAGCTCATCCAGGGAAGGCAATCAGCCCCAGCATTTT
CDR3aa: CASSSSREGNQPQHF
j_gene: TRBJ1-5
v_gene: TRBV7-9
d_gene: -
abundance: -

CDR3nt: TGTGCCAGCGAGCGCTATAACACCGGGGAGCTGTTTTTT
CDR3aa: CASERYNTGELFF
j_gene: TRBJ2-2
v_gene: TRBV7-2
d_gene: -
abundance: -